The source of this T cell receptor beta chain is a study of cytomegalovirus exposure and HLA in healthy donors. Findings of the study overall: Among the most significant clusters, several appeared linked to common viral pathogens in a later analysis. Earlier findings revealed that most TCR beta V segments proved productive either about 90% or about 30% of the time.

The V and J ends lost 2 bases and 1 base respectively, with 8 bases between them. CDR3 length: 14 amino acids. Germline values: CDR1 MNHNS, CDR2 SASEGT. The PCR used 60 Vbeta and 13 Jbeta primers. Some clones are missing from TCRdb's copy, which holds only in-frame ones; the method was immunoSEQ multiplex PCR. The repertoire has roughly 160,000 clones, about 72% of them found once; the top ten carry around 2%. In its sample, this clone was seen once. As yet, its antigen is unknown. This clonotype was sampled from a man aged 45-60 years in good health and CMV-seropositive. The rearrangement links TRBV6-1 to TRBJ1-1, with D possibly matching TRBD1 (6 bases). The sequenced sample was PBMCs. CDR3 loop: CASSELQGNTEAFF. In DNA, the CDR3 is TGTGCCAGCAGTGAACTACAGGGGAACACTGAAGCTTTCTTT.